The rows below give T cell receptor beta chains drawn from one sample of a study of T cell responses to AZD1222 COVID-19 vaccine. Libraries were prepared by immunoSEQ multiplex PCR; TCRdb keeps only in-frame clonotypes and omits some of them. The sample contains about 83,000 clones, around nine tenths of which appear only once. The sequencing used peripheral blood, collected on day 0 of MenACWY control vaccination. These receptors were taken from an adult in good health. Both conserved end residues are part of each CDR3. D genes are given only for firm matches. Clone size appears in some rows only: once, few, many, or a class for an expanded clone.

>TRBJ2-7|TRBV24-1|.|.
TGTGCCACCCTAATGGACTCCCTTGTAGAGCAGTACTTC
CATLMDSLVEQYF
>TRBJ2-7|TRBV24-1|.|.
TGTGCCACCAGTGATTCATCACGGGGCGCCGAGCAGTACTTC
CATSDSSRGAEQYF
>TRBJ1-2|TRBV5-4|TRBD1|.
TGTGCCAGCAGCCCTCCGGGACAGGGAACGGGCGGCTACACCTTC
CASSPPGQGTGGYTF
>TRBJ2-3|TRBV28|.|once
TGTGCCAGCAGTTTGGGGCTCACAGATACGCAGTATTTT
CASSLGLTDTQYF
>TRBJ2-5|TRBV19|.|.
TGTGCCAGTAGTATAGGGCAAGAGACCCAGTACTTC
CASSIGQETQYF
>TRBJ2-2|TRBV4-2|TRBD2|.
TGTGCCAGCAGCCAGGGGCGGCGGGAGCCCGCCACCGGGGAGCTGTTTTTT
CASSQGRREPATGELFF
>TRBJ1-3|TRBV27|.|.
TGTGCCAGCAGTCCCACGTACTCTGGAAACACCATATATTTT
CASSPTYSGNTIYF
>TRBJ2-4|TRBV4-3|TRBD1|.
TGCGCCAGCAGCCAAATGACAGGGACGGACATTCAGTACTTC
CASSQMTGTDIQYF
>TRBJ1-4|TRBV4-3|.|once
TGCGCCAGCAGCCAAGGCGCAAACCCCGCAACTAATGAAAAACTGTTTTTT
CASSQGANPATNEKLFF
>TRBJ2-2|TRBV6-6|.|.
TGTGCCAGCAGCCCCGTGGGGGGCTCAGTCGGGGAGCTGTTTTTT
CASSPVGGSVGELFF
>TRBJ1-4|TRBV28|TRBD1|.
TGTGCCAGCAGTAGACAGGGAACTAATGAAAAACTGTTTTTT
CASSRQGTNEKLFF
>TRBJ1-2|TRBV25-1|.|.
TGTGCCAGCAGTTACGGTTTCTATGGCTACACCTTC
CASSYGFYGYTF
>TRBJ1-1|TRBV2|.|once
TGTGCCAGCTCGTGGGGAGGCGAAGCTTTCTTT
CASSWGGEAFF
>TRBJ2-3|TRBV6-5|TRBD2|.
TGTGCCAGCAGACCTAACGGGGGGGTCGGTACGCAGTATTTT
CASRPNGGVGTQYF
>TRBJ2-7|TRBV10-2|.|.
TGCGCCAGCAGTGCACAAACCTACGAGCAGTACTTC
CASSAQTYEQYF
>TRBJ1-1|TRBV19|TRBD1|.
TGTGCCAGTAGTTCGGGACAGGGGTTAGGGGCTTTCTTT
CASSSGQGLGAFF
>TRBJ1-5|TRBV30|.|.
TGTGCCTGGAGTGCGGGTCTGGGGAGCAATCAGCCCCAGCATTTT
CAWSAGLGSNQPQHF
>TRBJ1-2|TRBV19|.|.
TGTGCCAGTAGGGGGGGCCCCTATGGCTACACCTTC
CASRGGPYGYTF
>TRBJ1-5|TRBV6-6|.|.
TGTGCCAGCAGTTACTCCCAATTGGGTCAGCCCCAGCATTTT
CASSYSQLGQPQHF
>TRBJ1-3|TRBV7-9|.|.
TGTGCCAGCAGTACGCCAGGGGAGGCTCTTGGAAACACCATATATTTT
CASSTPGEALGNTIYF
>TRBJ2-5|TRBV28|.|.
TGTGCCAGCAGTGCGACACGCGGTACAGAGACCCAGTACTTC
CASSATRGTETQYF
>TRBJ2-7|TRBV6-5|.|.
TGTGCCAGCAGGAAGGGCTCGAGGGGCCACGAGCAGTACTTC
CASRKGSRGHEQYF
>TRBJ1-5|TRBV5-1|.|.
TGCGCCAGCAGCTTATCGGGGGCCAATCAGCCCCAGCATTTT
CASSLSGANQPQHF
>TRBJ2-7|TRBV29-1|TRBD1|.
TGCAGCGTTACCAAAAACACCGGGACAGGGGGTGAGCAGTACTTC
CSVTKNTGTGGEQYF
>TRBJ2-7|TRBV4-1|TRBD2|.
TGCGCCAGCAGCCAAGATCTATGGACTAGCGGCTACGAGCAGTACTTC
CASSQDLWTSGYEQYF
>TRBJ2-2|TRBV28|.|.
TGTGCCAGCACCCTAGGTAACACCGGGGAGCTGTTTTTT
CASTLGNTGELFF
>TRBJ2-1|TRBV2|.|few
TGTGCCAGCAGGGGCTACAATGAGCAGTTCTTC
CASRGYNEQFF
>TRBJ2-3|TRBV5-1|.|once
TGCGCCAGCAGCCGAGCGGGTACAGATACGCAGTATTTT
CASSRAGTDTQYF
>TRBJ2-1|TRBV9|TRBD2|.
TGTGCCAGCAGCGTTTCTAGCGGGAGCTACAATGAGCAGTTCTTC
CASSVSSGSYNEQFF